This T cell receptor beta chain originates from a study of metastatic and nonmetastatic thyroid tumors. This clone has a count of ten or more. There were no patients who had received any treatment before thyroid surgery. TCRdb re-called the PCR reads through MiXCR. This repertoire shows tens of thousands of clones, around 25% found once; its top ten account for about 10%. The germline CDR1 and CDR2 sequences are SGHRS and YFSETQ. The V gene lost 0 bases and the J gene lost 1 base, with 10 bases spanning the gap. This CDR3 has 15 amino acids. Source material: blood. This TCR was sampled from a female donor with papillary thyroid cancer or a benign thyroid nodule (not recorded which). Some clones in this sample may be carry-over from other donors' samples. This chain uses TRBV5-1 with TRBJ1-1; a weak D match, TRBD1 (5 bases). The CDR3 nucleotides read TGCGCCAGCAGCTTGGCCATAGGGGCGAACACTGAAGCTTTCTTT. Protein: CASSLAIGANTEAFF.